This T cell receptor beta chain was obtained from a study of type 1 regulatory T cells. Study-wide background: T-allo10 is a Tr1-enriched, alloantigen-specific CD4 T cell product made in vitro.

Each CDR3 protein is one row after TCRdb ran MiXCR on the reads. This sample has 25,000 or so distinct CDR3 sequences, with over 40% found just once. The CDR3 sequence is 20 residues long. Germline V gene lookup returns CDR1 SEHNR and CDR2 FQNEAQ (reference sequence). The ends were cut back, 7 bases at V and 0 bases at J, with 25 bases in the middle. Worth noting for this clonotype: Its cognate antigen is unknown.

Sequencing was done on a sample of cultured T cells, either the whole culture or a sorted T cell fraction (not recorded which). The rearrangement joins TRBV7-9 to TRBJ2-6; no firm D call. The TCR sequence derives from a human donor in good health. The CDR3 DNA is TGTGCCAGCAATTATACCCACGGGCAAATCGAGTACTCTGGGGCCAACGTCCTGACTTTC. Translation: CASNYTHGQIEYSGANVLTF.